This TCR beta chain emerged from a study of Ad26.COV2.S vaccination and SARS-CoV-2 variants. This sample's treatment: some 20 received Ad26.COV2.S at low or high dose, single or two shots; about 5 received placebo; per-sample allocation not given. After the first vaccine or placebo injection, samples were drawn on day 63. TCRdb keeps only in-frame clones here, not all; method: immunoSEQ multiplex PCR. The sample has around 270,000 clones, 87% seen once. Per the germline V gene, CDR1 is SGHRS and CDR2 is YFSETQ. This CDR3 has 15 residues. V lost 1 base to trimming and J lost 3 bases, with 12 bases between them.

The receptor was derived from a person between 18 and 60 years old who received the Ad26.COV2.S COVID-19 vaccine or a placebo. The J gene is TRBJ2-3, the V gene TRBV5-1, with D perhaps matching TRBD1 (5 bases). The sequencing used peripheral blood, collected in a trial of Ad26.COV2.S vaccine versus placebo. Here the CDR3 reads CASSLSTGATDTQYF. CDR3 sequence (DNA): TGCGCCAGCAGCTTGTCCACTGGGGCTACAGATACGCAGTATTTT. The whole variable domain, remainder taken from reference TRBV5-1 and TRBJ2-3, is KAGVTQTPRYLIKTRGQQVTLSCSPISGHRSVSWYQQTPGQGLQFLFEYFSETQRNKGNFPGRFSGRQFSNSRSEMNVSTLELGDSALYLCASSLSTGATDTQYFGPGTRLTVL.